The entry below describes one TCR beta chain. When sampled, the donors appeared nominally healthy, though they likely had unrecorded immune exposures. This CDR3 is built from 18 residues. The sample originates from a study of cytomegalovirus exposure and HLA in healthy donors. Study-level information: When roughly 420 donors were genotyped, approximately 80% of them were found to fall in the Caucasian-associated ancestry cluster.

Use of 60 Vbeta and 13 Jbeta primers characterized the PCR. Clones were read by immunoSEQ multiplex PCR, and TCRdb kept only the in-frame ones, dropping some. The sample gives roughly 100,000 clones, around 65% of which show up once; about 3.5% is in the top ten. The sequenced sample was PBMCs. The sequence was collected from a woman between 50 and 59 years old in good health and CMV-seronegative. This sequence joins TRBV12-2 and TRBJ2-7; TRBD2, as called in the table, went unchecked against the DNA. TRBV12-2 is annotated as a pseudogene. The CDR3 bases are TGTGCAAGTCGCTTACTTGGACAGGGACTAGCGGGAGGGGACGAGCAGTACTTC. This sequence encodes CASRLLGQGLAGGDEQYF.